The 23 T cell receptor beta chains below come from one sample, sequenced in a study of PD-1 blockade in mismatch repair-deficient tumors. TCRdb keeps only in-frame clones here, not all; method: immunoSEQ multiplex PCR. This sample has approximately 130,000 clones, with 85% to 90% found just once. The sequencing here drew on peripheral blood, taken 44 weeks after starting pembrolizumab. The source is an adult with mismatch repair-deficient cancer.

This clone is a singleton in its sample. CDR3 sequence: CASSGGQGAEGNQPQHF. In nucleotides, the CDR3 is TGCGCCAGCAGTGGGGGGCAGGGGGCGGAGGGCAATCAGCCCCAGCATTTT. The chain links TRBV10-2 to TRBJ1-5; 8 bases align to TRBD1. Germline V gene data show CDR1 as WSHSY and CDR2 as SAAADI. The CDR3 has 17 residues. J lost 2 bases, V lost 4 bases, and 10 bases had no gene match.

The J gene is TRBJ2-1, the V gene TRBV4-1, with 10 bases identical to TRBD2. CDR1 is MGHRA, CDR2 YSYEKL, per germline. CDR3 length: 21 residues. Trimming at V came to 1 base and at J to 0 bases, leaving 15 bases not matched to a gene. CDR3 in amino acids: CASSQAWGELAGLGSYNEQFF. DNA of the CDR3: TGCGCCAGCAGCCAAGCCTGGGGGGAACTAGCGGGGCTAGGCTCCTACAATGAGCAGTTCTTC.

CDR3 in DNA: TGTGCCAGCACAGGCAGGGAAGGGTACAATGAGCAGTTCTTC. This gives the protein CASTGREGYNEQFF. V is TRBV2 and J is TRBJ2-1; D is perhaps TRBD1 (5 bases). V shed 7 bases and J shed 4 bases, with 14 bases lying between them. Per the germline V gene, CDR1 is SNHLY and CDR2 is FYNNEI. The CDR3 has 14 residues.

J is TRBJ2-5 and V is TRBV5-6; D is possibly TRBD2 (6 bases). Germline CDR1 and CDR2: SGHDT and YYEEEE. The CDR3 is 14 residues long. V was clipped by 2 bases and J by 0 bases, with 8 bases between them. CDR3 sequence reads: CASSFPSDQETQYF. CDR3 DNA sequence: TGTGCCAGCAGCTTCCCTAGCGACCAAGAGACCCAGTACTTC.

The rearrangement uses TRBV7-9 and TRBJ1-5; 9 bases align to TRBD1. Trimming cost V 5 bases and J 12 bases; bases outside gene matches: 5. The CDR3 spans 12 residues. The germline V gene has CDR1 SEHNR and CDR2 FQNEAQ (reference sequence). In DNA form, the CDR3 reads TGTGCCAGCAGCGCCGACAGGGGGGTCCAGCATTTT. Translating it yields CASSADRGVQHF.

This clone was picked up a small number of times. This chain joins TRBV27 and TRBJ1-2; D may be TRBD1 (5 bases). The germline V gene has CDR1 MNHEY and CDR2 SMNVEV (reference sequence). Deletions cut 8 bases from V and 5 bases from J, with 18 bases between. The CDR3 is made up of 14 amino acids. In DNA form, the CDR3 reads TGTGCCAGCGGATGGCTTGGGGGTGGGTATGGCTACACCTTC. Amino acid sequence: CASGWLGGGYGYTF.

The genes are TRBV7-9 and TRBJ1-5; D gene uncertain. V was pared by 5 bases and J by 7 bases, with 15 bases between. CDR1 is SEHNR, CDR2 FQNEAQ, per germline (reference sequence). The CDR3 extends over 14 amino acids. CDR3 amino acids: CASSRGSGKQPQHF. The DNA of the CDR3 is TGTGCCAGCAGCCGAGGGTCGGGAAAGCAGCCCCAGCATTTT.

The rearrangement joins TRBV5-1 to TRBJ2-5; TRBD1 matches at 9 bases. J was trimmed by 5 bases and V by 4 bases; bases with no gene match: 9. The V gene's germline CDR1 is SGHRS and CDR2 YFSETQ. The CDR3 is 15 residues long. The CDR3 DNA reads TGCGCCAGCAGCCCACAGGGACAGGGTCACGAGACCCAGTACTTC. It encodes CASSPQGQGHETQYF.

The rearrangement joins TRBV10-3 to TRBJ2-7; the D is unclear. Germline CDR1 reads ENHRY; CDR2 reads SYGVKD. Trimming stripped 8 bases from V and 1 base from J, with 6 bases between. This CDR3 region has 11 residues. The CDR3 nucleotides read TGTGCCATCGGGATATCCTACGAGCAGTACTTC. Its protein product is CAIGISYEQYF.

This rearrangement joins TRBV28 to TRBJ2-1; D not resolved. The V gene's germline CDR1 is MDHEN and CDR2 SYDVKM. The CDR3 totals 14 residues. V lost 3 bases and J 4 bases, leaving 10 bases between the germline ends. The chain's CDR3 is CASSFGSGYNEQFF. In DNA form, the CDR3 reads TGTGCCAGCAGTTTTGGTTCTGGATACAATGAGCAGTTCTTC.

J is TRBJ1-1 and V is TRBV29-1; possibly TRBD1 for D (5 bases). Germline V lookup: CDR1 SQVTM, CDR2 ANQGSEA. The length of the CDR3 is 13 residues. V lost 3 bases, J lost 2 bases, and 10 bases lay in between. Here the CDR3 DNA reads TGCAGCGTTGAGGGGGGGGAAAACACTGAAGCTTTCTTT. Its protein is CSVEGGENTEAFF.

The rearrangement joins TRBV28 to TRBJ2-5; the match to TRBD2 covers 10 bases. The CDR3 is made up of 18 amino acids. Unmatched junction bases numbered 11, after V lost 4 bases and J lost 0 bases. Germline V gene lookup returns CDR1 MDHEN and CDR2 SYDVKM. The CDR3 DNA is TGTGCCAGCAGTTACCCTAGCGGGAGTAGTATGTACCAAGAGACCCAGTACTTC. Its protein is CASSYPSGSSMYQETQYF.

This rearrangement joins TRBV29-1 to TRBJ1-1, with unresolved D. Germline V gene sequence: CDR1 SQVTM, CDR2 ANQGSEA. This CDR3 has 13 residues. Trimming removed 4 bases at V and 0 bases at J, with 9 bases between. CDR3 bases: TGCAGCGTTGTTCGGCGCATGAACACTGAAGCTTTCTTT. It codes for CSVVRRMNTEAFF.

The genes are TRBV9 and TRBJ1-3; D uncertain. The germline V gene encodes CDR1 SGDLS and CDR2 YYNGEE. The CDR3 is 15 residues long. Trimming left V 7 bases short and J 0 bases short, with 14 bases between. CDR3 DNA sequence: TGTGCCAGCTCAGTAGAAAAACTCTCTGGAAACACCATATATTTT. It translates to CASSVEKLSGNTIYF. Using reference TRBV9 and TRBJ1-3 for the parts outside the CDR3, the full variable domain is DSGVTQTPKHLITATGQRVTLRCSPRSGDLSVYWYQQSLDQGLQFLIQYYNGEERAKGNILERFSAQQFPDLHSELNLSSLELGDSALYFCASSVEKLSGNTIYFGEGSWLTVV.

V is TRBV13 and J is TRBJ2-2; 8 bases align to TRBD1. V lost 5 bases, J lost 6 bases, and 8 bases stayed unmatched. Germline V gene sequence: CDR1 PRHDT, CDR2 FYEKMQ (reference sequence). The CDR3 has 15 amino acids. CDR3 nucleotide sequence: TGTGCCAGCAGCGAAGGACAGGGCCTCTCCGGGGAGCTGTTTTTT. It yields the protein CASSEGQGLSGELFF.

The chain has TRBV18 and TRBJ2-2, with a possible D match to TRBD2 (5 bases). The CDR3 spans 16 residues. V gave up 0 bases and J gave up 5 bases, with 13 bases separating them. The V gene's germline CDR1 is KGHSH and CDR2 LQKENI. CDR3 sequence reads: CASSPPRVVGTGELFF. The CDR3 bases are TGTGCCAGCTCACCACCGCGGGTGGTGGGGACCGGGGAGCTGTTTTTT.

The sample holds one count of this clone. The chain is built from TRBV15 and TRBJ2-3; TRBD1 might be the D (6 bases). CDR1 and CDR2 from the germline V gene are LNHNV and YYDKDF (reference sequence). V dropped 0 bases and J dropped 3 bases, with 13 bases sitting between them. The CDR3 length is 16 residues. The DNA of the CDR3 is TGTGCCACCAGCAGAGATTTGGGACAATTGACAGATACGCAGTATTTT. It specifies CATSRDLGQLTDTQYF.

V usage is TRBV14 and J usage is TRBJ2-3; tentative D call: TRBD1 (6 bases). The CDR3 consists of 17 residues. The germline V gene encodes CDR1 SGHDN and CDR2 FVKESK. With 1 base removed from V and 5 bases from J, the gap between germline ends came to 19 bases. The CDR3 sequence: CASSQGGQRGRGDTQYF. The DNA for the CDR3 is TGTGCCAGCAGCCAAGGAGGACAGAGGGGCCGGGGAGATACGCAGTATTTT.

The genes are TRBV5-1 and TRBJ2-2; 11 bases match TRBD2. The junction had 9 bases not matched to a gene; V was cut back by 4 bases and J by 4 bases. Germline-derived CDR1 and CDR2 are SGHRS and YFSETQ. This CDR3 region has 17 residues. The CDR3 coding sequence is TGCGCCAGCAGCGGGGGACTAGCGGATTTCAGCACCGGGGAGCTGTTTTTT. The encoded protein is CASSGGLADFSTGELFF.

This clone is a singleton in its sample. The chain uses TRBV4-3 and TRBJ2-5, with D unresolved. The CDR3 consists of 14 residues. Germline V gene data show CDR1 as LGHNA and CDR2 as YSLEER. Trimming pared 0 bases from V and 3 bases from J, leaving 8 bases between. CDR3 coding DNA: TGCGCCAGCAGCCAAGATGGGTCGAAAGAGACCCAGTACTTC. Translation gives CASSQDGSKETQYF.

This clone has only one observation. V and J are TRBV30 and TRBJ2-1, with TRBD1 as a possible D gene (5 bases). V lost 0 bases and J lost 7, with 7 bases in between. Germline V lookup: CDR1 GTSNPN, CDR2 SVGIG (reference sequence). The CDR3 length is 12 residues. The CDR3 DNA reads TGTGCCTGGAGTGTAGGGGAAAATGAGCAGTTCTTC. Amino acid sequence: CAWSVGENEQFF. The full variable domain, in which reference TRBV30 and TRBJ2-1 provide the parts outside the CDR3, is SQTIHQWPATLVQPVGSPLSLECTVEGTSNPNLYWYRQAAGRGLQLLFYSVGIGQISSEVPQNLSASRPQDRQFILSSKKLLLSDSGFYLCAWSVGENEQFFGPGTRLTVL.

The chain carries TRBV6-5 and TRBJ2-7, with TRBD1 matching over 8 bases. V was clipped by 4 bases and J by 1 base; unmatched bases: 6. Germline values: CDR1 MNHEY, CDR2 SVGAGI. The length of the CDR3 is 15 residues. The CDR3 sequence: CASSWGQEVSYEQYF. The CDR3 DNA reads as TGTGCCAGCAGTTGGGGACAGGAGGTGTCCTACGAGCAGTACTTC.

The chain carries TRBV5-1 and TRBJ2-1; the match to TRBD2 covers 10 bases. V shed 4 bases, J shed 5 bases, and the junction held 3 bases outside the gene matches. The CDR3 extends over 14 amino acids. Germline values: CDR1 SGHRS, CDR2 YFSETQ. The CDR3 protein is CASSPGLADNEQFF. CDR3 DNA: TGCGCCAGCAGCCCCGGACTAGCGGACAATGAGCAGTTCTTC.